These 27 T cell receptor beta chains share one sample of origin, sequenced in a study of graft-versus-host responses after intestinal transplantation (dated by TCRdb to the early 2020s). Library creation used the immunoSEQ multiplex PCR assay. As stored in TCRdb, this immuneACCESS dataset retains in-frame rearrangements with V and J assigned. A fraction of the clones does not appear; measured against another copy, unresolved V genes explain less than half of the discrepancy, and the remainder lacks a known reason. The sample profile shows around 120,000 clones; around 93% of them were found once. The ten largest clones capture more than 0.1% of the sample. The time point label, as the study defines it: cells obtained before transplantation from donor or recipient. Their antigens are not known. The sample here was unstimulated CD4+ T cells sorted from spleen or lymph node cells, taken before intestinal transplant. The source is a human donor who received an intestinal transplant.

V gene TRBV6-6 combines with J gene TRBJ2-1; TRBD1 might be the D (7 bases). Germline V gene sequence: CDR1 MNHNY, CDR2 SVGAGI (reference sequence). V was cut by 4 bases and J by 10 bases, with 20 bases left in between. This CDR3 is built from 15 residues. CDR3 bases: TGTGCCAGCAGTTGGAGGGGGCTTGGAGGAGGGGAGCAGTTCTTC. This translates into CASSWRGLGGGEQFF.

In nucleotides, the CDR3 is TGTGCCACCAGCAGTCTAGCGGGAGTCGGGAAGACCCAGTACTTC. Its protein product is CATSSLAGVGKTQYF. The chain uses TRBV15 and TRBJ2-5; 10 nucleotides align to TRBD2. V shed 3 bases and J 6 bases; nucleotides not matched to a gene: 7. This CDR3 has 15 residues. CDR1 LNHNV and CDR2 YYDKDF come from the germline V gene (reference sequence).

The rearrangement joins TRBV18 to TRBJ1-1; tentative D call: TRBD1 (6 bases). Per germline, CDR1 KGHSH and CDR2 LQKENI. The germline V and J ends were trimmed by 2 bases and 2 bases, with 15 bases remaining between them. The CDR3 covers 16 residues. The CDR3 loop is CASSPRTDGANTEAFF. CDR3 nucleotide sequence: TGTGCCAGCTCACCAAGGACAGACGGGGCAAACACTGAAGCTTTCTTT.

The V gene is TRBV7-3, the J gene TRBJ1-1; D call uncertain. Trimming removed 2 bases at V and 7 bases at J, with 17 bases between. The V gene's germline CDR1 is SGHTA and CDR2 FQGTGA. The CDR3 covers 15 residues. The CDR3 nucleotides read TGTGCCAGCAGCTTAGTATCGATCGAAACGGGTGAAGCTTTCTTT. Its translation is CASSLVSIETGEAFF.

The chain uses TRBV5-6 and TRBJ1-3; no clear D. From germline, CDR1 is SGHDT and CDR2 YYEEEE. This CDR3 spans 16 amino acids. V was cut by 3 bases and J by 2 bases, with 15 bases left in between. CDR3 region: CASSSKRRVTGNTIYF. The CDR3 region has the DNA TGTGCCAGCAGCTCCAAGCGGAGAGTAACTGGAAACACCATATATTTT. Combining the CDR3 with reference TRBV5-6 and TRBJ1-3 gives the whole variable domain DAGVTQSPTHLIKTRGQQVTLRCSPKSGHDTVSWYQQALGQGPQFIFQYYEEEERQRGNFPDRFSGHQFPNYSSELNVNALLLGDSALYLCASSSKRRVTGNTIYFGEGSWLTVV.

The J gene is TRBJ2-7, the V gene TRBV5-1; D may match TRBD1 or TRBD2 (5 bases each). The CDR3 has 14 residues. V was shortened by 3 bases and J by 7 bases, with 17 bases between the two germline ends. Germline V CDR1 and CDR2: SGHRS, YFSETQ. The CDR3 DNA sequence: TGCGCCAGCAGCTCGGGGCCCTCCTCTCGGGAGCAGTACTTC. This sequence encodes CASSSGPSSREQYF.

V gene TRBV28 combines with J gene TRBJ2-2, with D possibly called TRBD1 or TRBD2 (5 bases each). The V end lost 3 bases, the J end lost 8 bases, and 7 bases lay between the germline ends. Germline values: CDR1 MDHEN, CDR2 SYDVKM. This CDR3 spans 12 amino acids. Here the CDR3 DNA reads TGTGCCAGCAGTTTGAGGGGAGGGGAGCTGTTTTTT. Protein sequence: CASSLRGGELFF.

As to this clone: Mismatch with germline at one junction end may stem from a read error. This chain uses TRBV28 with TRBJ2-2; TRBD1 or TRBD2 may be the D gene (5 bases each). The CDR3 length is 15 residues. Per germline, CDR1 MDHEN and CDR2 SYDVKM. The CDR3 spells CASSPAGDDTEELFF. CDR3 nucleotides: TGTGCCAGCTCCCCCGCCGGGGACGACACCGAGGAGCTGTTTTTT.

The chain employs TRBV28 and TRBJ2-7, with D perhaps TRBD1 (6 bases). V dropped 3 bases and J dropped 2 bases, with 14 bases sitting between them. This CDR3 spans 15 amino acids. The germline V gene has CDR1 MDHEN and CDR2 SYDVKM. The CDR3 nucleotides read TGTGCCAGCAGTTTTTACAGGGATTTGACCTACGAGCAGTACTTC. It codes for CASSFYRDLTYEQYF.

This sequence joins TRBV18 and TRBJ2-7; possible D gene TRBD1, 6 bases. The CDR3 totals 12 residues. The germline V and J ends were trimmed by 2 bases and 5 bases, with 7 bases remaining between them. The germline CDR1 and CDR2 sequences are KGHSH and LQKENI. Here the CDR3 DNA reads TGTGCCAGCTCACCAGGGGGCGACGAGCAGTACTTC. Translated: CASSPGGDEQYF.

The CDR3 nucleotides read TGTGCCAGTAGTATAGAGGGGACAGGACTCTACGAGCAGTACTTC. Protein: CASSIEGTGLYEQYF. This sequence joins TRBV19 and TRBJ2-7; 8 positions match TRBD1. Trimming at V came to 0 bases and at J to 3 bases, leaving 4 bases not matched to a gene. The CDR3 runs to 15 residues. Germline values: CDR1 LNHDA, CDR2 SQIVND (reference sequence).

V and J are TRBV6-5 and TRBJ2-7; TRBD2 agrees at 8 bases. CDR3 length: 16 amino acids. Germline CDR1 is MNHEY and CDR2 is SVGAGI. The ends lost 0 bases at V and 2 bases at J; junction bases unmatched: 6. CDR3 nucleotides: TGTGCCAGCAGTTACTCGAAAGCGGGAGTGCCCTACGAGCAGTACTTC. Its protein is CASSYSKAGVPYEQYF.

This sequence joins TRBV7-9 and TRBJ2-7, with a tentative D call TRBD1 (6 bases). The CDR3 sequence is 18 residues long. Per germline, CDR1 SEHNR and CDR2 FQNEAQ (reference sequence). V lost 2 bases and J lost 0, with 20 bases in between. Here the CDR3 reads CASSLFPGGGNPSYEQYF. The CDR3 region has the DNA TGTGCCAGCAGCTTATTTCCTGGGGGCGGAAACCCCTCCTACGAGCAGTACTTC.

This sequence joins TRBV25-1 and TRBJ2-2, with 9 bases lining up with TRBD1. J gave up 5 bases and V 1 base, and 5 bases lay outside the gene matches. Germline V lookup: CDR1 MGHDK, CDR2 SYGVNS. The length of the CDR3 is 16 residues. The CDR3 here is CASSECGTGRTGELFF. The DNA for the CDR3 is TGTGCCAGCAGTGAATGTGGGACAGGGCGTACCGGGGAGCTGTTTTTT.

J is TRBJ2-1 and V is TRBV2, with 9 nucleotides matching TRBD2. The germline V gene encodes CDR1 SNHLY and CDR2 FYNNEI. This CDR3 has 13 residues. V lost 11 bases and J lost 2; bases outside the gene matches: 4. CDR3 DNA sequence: TGTGCCGGTAGCGGGAGCCCCTACAATGAGCAGTTCTTC. It encodes CAGSGSPYNEQFF.

The CDR3 bases are TGTGCCTGGAGCCAAGCCCCGGGGGTATCTGGAAACACCATATATTTT. Residues: CAWSQAPGVSGNTIYF. The rearrangement links TRBV30 to TRBJ1-3, with D possibly TRBD1 on 5 matching bases. This CDR3 is built from 16 residues. The germline V gene has CDR1 GTSNPN and CDR2 SVGIG (reference sequence). Trimming took off 3 bases at V and 1 base at J, with 16 bases between the two ends.

This sequence joins TRBV18 and TRBJ1-1; D gene uncertain. Between the trimmed V and J ends, which lost 5 bases and 2 bases, there was a span of 9 bases. Germline CDR1 reads KGHSH; CDR2 reads LQKENI. The CDR3 runs to 13 residues. The CDR3 DNA is TGTGCCAGCTCATCTGCCATAAACACTGAAGCTTTCTTT. This translates into CASSSAINTEAFF.

This chain links TRBV7-8 with TRBJ2-1; TRBD2 matches 12 bases. This CDR3 has 17 amino acids. Losses at the gene ends were 0 bases for V and 9 bases for J; bases not matched to a gene: 9. The germline CDR1 and CDR2 sequences are SGHVS and FQNEAQ. CDR3 sequence (DNA): TGTGCCAGCAGCTTAGCGGGGGCTAGCGGGAGGGCCCCTGAGCAGTTCTTC. As protein: CASSLAGASGRAPEQFF.

CDR3 amino acids: CASSKSAGPYQVF. CDR3 bases: TGTGCCAGCAGCAAATCTGCCGGACCCTACCAAGTATTT. V gene TRBV21-1 combines with J gene TRBJ1-1. TRBV21-1 is annotated as a pseudogene. This CDR3 has 13 residues.

This clone appeared a few times. The V and J genes are TRBV7-9 and TRBJ2-3; D might be TRBD1 (6 bases). V lost 0 bases and J lost 0, with 13 bases in between. The length of the CDR3 is 17 residues. The germline gives CDR1 SEHNR, CDR2 FQNEAQ (reference sequence). The CDR3 region has the DNA TGTGCCAGCAGCTTAGCCCAGGGGAGACCGAGCACAGATACGCAGTATTTT. It translates to CASSLAQGRPSTDTQYF.

V usage is TRBV6-6 and J usage is TRBJ1-2; D is unresolved. CDR3 length equals 14 residues. V was cut by 7 bases and J by 4 bases, with 16 bases left in between. Looked up from germline, CDR1 is MNHNY and CDR2 is SVGAGI (reference sequence). The CDR3 loop reads CASNQQSSSYGYTF. CDR3 nucleotide sequence: TGTGCCAGCAACCAACAAAGCTCCAGCTATGGCTACACCTTC.

V gene TRBV18 combines with J gene TRBJ2-7, with D perhaps assigned TRBD1 or TRBD2 (5 bases each). The CDR3 consists of 14 residues. Germline CDR1 KGHSH, CDR2 LQKENI. V was pared by 3 bases and J by 6 bases, with 15 bases between. DNA of the CDR3: TGTGCCAGCTCACCGGGGCGGGTGGGGATCGAGCAGTACTTC. Translation gives CASSPGRVGIEQYF.

The CDR3 DNA is TGTGCCAGCAGTTACTCGCAGTACCAAGAGACCCAGTACTTC. Translated: CASSYSQYQETQYF. The V and J genes are TRBV6-5 and TRBJ2-5; D gene ambiguous. Trimming removed 0 bases from V and 0 bases from J, with 5 bases in between. Germline assignment: CDR1 MNHEY and CDR2 SVGAGI. The CDR3 has 14 amino acids.

V usage is TRBV7-3 and J usage is TRBJ2-6, with TRBD2 identical over 9 bases. This CDR3 has 15 amino acids. From germline, CDR1 is SGHTA and CDR2 FQGTGA. Losses at the gene ends were 5 bases for V and 12 bases for J; bases not matched to a gene: 11. This CDR3 is CASSTGLAPVPVLTF. CDR3 in DNA: TGTGCCAGCAGCACCGGACTAGCGCCTGTTCCCGTCCTGACTTTC.

The V call is TRBV28, the J call TRBJ1-2; D is unclear. The germline gives CDR1 MDHEN, CDR2 SYDVKM. Trimming left V 1 base short and J 8 bases short, with 11 bases between. The length of the CDR3 is 13 residues. The CDR3 reads CASSLSRGKGYTF. CDR3 bases: TGTGCCAGCAGTTTATCGCGAGGGAAAGGCTACACCTTC.

The chain joins TRBV27 to TRBJ2-3, with a weak D call TRBD2 (6 bases). Per germline, CDR1 MNHEY and CDR2 SMNVEV (reference sequence). CDR3 size: 16 residues. The ends were cut back, 7 bases at V and 3 bases at J, with 20 bases in the middle. The CDR3 reads CASTHGVASATDTQYF. The CDR3 DNA reads as TGTGCCAGCACCCATGGGGTGGCTAGCGCTACAGATACGCAGTATTTT.

The chain joins TRBV28 to TRBJ2-7, with 7 positions matching TRBD1. The V gene's germline CDR1 is MDHEN and CDR2 SYDVKM. The CDR3 is 15 amino acids. V lost 4 bases to trimming and J lost 2 bases; unmatched junction nucleotides: 8. CDR3 nucleotide sequence: TGTGCCAGCAGTTCGCCGGGACAGCTAGCCTACGAGCAGTACTTC. This translates into CASSSPGQLAYEQYF.